This T cell receptor beta chain was sequenced in a study of blood T cell repertoires in COVID-19 (dated by TCRdb to 2019 to 2021). With respect to the entire study: Collaborator samples came from the United States, Italy and Spain and covered acute and convalescent phases of COVID-19. Subjects who had been exposed to COVID-19, were actively infected with it, or had recovered from it provided the deeply sampled blood TCRbeta repertoires that made up the dataset. The sample metadata nearly always contained a de-identified subject ID, COVID-19 status, age in years and sex. Samples were obtained from the ongoing ImmuneRACE study (first 160 participants) and from about 1,300 subjects provided by 6 global collaborators. The repertoires were released in a freely available public database meant as a resource for research on the immune response to SARS-CoV-2. The prospective study material was composed of cDNA or gDNA derived from T cells, B-cell-depleted T cells, or PBMCs. Where HLA class I and class II types were available, the types were taken from metadata supplied by the sample provider, not from assay-based typing.

Participants in the prospective study were enrolled through a virtual design, were aged roughly 18 to 90 years, and lived in 20 to 30 United States geographic areas. Cohort assignment in the prospective study relied on participant-reported clinical history from a screening survey and a study questionnaire. Each participant in the prospective study had whole blood, serum and a nasopharyngeal or oropharyngeal swab collected by mobile phlebotomists. Over an approximately two-month period, participants in the prospective study had the option of providing additional blood draws and questionnaires. Prospective study blood samples were shipped either frozen or at room temperature before DNA extraction. Overall results and qualifications from the work: The amount of clinical and demographic metadata varied by source and participant and was provided uncurated.

TCRbeta CDR3 regions were amplified from genomic DNA by means of the immunoSEQ Assay, a bias-controlled multiplex PCR. Per the source publication's procedure: The number of nucleated cells in each sample was estimated by amplification of reference gene primers within the assay. To quantify the absolute abundance of each unique TCRbeta CDR3 rearrangement, sequence reads were collapsed and filtered. Productive Simpson clonality was computed per sample as the square root of Simpson's diversity index over productive rearrangements. This is the immuneACCESS table as TCRdb keeps it, with only in-frame sequences that have V and J called. A part of the clones is gone; compared with another copy, unresolved V genes explain less than half, and the rest is unexplained. That table furnishes V, J and clone size, whereas the DNA furnished D and trimming. Within this sample are approximately 450,000 clones, with 70% to 90% of them counted one time only. The ten biggest clones cover about 2% of the sample.

With respect to this clone: There is no known antigen for this receptor. No base quality values were provided; no much bigger clone lies one nucleotide off.

V drops 4 bases and J drops 2 bases, leaving 15 bases in between. The germline V gene (reference sequence) provides CDR1 LGHDT and CDR2 YNNKEL. There are 16 amino acids in the CDR3, from cysteine to phenylalanine inclusive. Just the 48-base CDR3 DNA is kept, in frame starting at base 1. The clonotype originates from a woman aged 18-29 years with acute COVID-19. Sequenced material: PBMCs or T cells enriched from blood (not recorded which). Recombination linked TRBV3-1 (or the pseudogene TRBV3-2) to TRBJ1-3; tentative D gene TRBD1, with 5 bases matching. The encoded CDR3 is CASSPLGGHTGNTIYF. The DNA is TGTGCCAGCAGCCCCCTGGGCGGACATACTGGAAACACCATATATTTT.